This TCR beta chain was profiled in a study of identical twins. Study-wide points: High-abundance cord blood beta clonotypes had fewer insertions; memory repertoires showed none.

This clonotype showed up many times. What it recognizes is unknown. TCRdb reprocessed the 5' RACE reads via MiXCR and lists one record per CDR3 protein. This table has 500,000 to 650,000 distinct CDR3 sequences, just over 7% appearing once. There are 14 residues in the CDR3. The V gene lost 0 bases and the J gene lost 8 bases, with 11 bases spanning the gap. These same records also appear under a second study, on yellow fever vaccine responses in identical twins.

The receptor was derived from a woman aged 18 to 35 in good health. The rearrangement links TRBV12-3 or TRBV12-4 to TRBJ2-1; D perhaps matches TRBD2 (6 bases). Sequenced input: PBMCs. The CDR3 region has the DNA TGTGCCAGCAGTTTAGCGATGCGGGGCGATGAGCAGTTCTTC. Its translation: CASSLAMRGDEQFF.